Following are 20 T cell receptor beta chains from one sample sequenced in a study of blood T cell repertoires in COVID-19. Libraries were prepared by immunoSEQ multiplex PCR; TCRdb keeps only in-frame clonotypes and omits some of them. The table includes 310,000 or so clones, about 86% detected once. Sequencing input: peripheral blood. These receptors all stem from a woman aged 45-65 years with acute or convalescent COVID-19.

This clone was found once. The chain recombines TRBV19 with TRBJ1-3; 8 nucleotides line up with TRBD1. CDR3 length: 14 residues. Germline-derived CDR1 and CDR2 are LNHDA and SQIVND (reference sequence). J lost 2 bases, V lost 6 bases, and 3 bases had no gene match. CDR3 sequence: CASSEQGAGNTIYF. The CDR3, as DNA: TGTGCCAGTAGCGAACAGGGGGCTGGAAACACCATATATTTT. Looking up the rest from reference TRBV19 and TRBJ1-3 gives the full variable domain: DGGITQSPKYLFRKEGQNVTLSCEQNLNHDAMYWYRQDPGQGLRLIYYSQIVNDFQKGDIAEGYSVSREKKESFPLTVTSAQKNPTAFYLCASSEQGAGNTIYFGEGSWLTVV.

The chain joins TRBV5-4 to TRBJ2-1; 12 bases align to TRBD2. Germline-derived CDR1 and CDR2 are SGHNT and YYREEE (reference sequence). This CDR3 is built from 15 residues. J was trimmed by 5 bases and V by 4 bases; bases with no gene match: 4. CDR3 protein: CASSARTSGDNEQFF. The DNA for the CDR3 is TGTGCCAGCAGCGCACGGACTAGCGGGGACAATGAGCAGTTCTTC. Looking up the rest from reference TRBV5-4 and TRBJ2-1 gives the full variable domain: ETGVTQSPTHLIKTRGQQVTLRCSSQSGHNTVSWYQQALGQGPQFIFQYYREEENGRGNFPPRFSGLQFPNYSSELNVNALELDDSALYLCASSARTSGDNEQFFGPGTRLTVL.

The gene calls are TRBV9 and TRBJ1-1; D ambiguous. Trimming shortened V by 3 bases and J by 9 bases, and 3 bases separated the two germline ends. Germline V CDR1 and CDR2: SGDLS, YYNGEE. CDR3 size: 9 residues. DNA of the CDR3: TGTGCCAGCAGCGCCAAAGCTTTCTTT. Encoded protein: CASSAKAFF.

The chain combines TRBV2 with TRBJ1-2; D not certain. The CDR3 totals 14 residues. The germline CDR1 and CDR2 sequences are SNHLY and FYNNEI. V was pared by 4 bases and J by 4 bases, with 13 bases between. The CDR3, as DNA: TGTGCCAGCAGTGGAACCAGCGGGAGCTATGGCTACACCTTC. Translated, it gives CASSGTSGSYGYTF.

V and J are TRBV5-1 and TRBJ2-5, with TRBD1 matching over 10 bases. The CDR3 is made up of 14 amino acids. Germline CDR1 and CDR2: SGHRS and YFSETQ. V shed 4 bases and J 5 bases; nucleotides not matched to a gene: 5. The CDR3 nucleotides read TGCGCCAGCAGCCGGGGGACAGGGGTGGAGACCCAGTACTTC. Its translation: CASSRGTGVETQYF.

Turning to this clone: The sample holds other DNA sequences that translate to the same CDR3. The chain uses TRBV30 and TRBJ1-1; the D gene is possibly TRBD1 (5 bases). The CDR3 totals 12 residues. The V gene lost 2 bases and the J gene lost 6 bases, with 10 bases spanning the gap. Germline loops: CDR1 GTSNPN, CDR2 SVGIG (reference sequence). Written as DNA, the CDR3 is TGTGCCTGGAGTCAGGGCAGGGCTGAAGCTTTCTTT. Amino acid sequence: CAWSQGRAEAFF.

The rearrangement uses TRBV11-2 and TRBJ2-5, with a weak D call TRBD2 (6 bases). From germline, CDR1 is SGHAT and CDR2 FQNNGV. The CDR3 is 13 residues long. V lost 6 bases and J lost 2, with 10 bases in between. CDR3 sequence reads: CASRRGLQETQYF. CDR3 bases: TGTGCCAGCAGAAGGGGACTGCAAGAGACCCAGTACTTC.

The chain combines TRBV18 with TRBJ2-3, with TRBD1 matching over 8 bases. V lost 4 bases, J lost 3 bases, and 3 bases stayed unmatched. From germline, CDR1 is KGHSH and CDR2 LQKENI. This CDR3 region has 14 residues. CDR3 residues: CASSRGQGTDTQYF. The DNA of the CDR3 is TGTGCCAGCTCACGTGGACAGGGAACAGATACGCAGTATTTT.

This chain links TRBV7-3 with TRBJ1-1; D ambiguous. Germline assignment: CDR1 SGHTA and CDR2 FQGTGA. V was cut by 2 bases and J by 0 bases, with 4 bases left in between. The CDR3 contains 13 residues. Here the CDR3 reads CASSLELNTEAFF. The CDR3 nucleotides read TGTGCCAGCAGCTTAGAGCTGAACACTGAAGCTTTCTTT.

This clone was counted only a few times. For the CDR3, the DNA is TGTGCCAGCAGTTTATCGGTGCAGAATGAAAAACTGTTTTTT. The encoded protein is CASSLSVQNEKLFF. The chain links TRBV27 to TRBJ1-4, with D unclear. Germline values: CDR1 MNHEY, CDR2 SMNVEV (reference sequence). With 0 bases removed from V and 5 bases from J, the gap between germline ends came to 7 bases. The CDR3 sequence is 14 residues long. The variable domain in full, completed from reference TRBV27 and TRBJ1-4, reads EAQVTQNPRYLITVTGKKLTVTCSQNMNHEYMSWYRQDPGLGLRQIYYSMNVEVTDKGDVPEGYKVSRKEKRNFPLILESPSPNQTSLYFCASSLSVQNEKLFFGSGTQLSVL.

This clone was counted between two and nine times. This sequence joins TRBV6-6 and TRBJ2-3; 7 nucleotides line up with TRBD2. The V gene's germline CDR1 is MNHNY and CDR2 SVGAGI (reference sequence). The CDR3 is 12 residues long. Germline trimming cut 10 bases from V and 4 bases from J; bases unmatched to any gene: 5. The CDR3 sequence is CATGGSPDTQYF. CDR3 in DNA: TGTGCCACTGGCGGGAGCCCAGATACGCAGTATTTT.

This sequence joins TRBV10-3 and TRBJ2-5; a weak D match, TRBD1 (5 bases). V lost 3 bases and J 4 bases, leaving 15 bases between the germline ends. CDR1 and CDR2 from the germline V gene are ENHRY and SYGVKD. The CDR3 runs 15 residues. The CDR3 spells CAISDPRRVGETQYF. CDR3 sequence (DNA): TGTGCCATCAGTGACCCTCGCAGGGTCGGAGAGACCCAGTACTTC.

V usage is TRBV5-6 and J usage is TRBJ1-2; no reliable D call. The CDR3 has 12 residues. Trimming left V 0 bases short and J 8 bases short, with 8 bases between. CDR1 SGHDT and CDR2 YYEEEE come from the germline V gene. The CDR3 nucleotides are TGTGCCAGCAGCTTGGGGAGAACGGGCTACACCTTC. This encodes CASSLGRTGYTF.

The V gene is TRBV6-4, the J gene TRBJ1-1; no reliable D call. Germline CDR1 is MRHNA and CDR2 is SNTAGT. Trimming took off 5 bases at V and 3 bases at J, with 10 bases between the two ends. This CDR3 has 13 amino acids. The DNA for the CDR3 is TGTGCCAGCAGTAGATCTGAGGACACTGAAGCTTTCTTT. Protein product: CASSRSEDTEAFF.

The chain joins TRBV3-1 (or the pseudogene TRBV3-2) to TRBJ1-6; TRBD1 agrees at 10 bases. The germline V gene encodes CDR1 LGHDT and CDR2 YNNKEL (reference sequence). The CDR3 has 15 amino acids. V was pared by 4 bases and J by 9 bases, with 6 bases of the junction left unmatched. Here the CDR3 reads CASSRGQGDGSPLHF. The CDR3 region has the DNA TGTGCCAGCAGCCGCGGACAGGGGGATGGTTCACCCCTCCACTTT.

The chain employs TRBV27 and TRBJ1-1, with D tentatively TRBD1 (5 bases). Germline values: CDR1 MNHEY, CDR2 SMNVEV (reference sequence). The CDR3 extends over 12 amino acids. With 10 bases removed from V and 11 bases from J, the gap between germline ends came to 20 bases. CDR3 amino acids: CATQRRGSGAFF. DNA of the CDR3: TGTGCCACTCAGCGTAGGGGAAGTGGTGCTTTCTTT.

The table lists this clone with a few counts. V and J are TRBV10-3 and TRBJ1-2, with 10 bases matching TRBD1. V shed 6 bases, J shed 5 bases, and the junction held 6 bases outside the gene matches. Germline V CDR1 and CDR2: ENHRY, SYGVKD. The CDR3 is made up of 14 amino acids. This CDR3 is CAIRPGQGEYGYTF. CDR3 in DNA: TGTGCCATCAGGCCCGGACAGGGGGAATATGGCTACACCTTC.

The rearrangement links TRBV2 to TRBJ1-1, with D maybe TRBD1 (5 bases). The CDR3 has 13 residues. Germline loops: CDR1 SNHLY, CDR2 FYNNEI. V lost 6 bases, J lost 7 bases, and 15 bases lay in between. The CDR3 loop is CASSGPLGGEAFF. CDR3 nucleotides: TGTGCCAGCAGCGGCCCTCTCGGGGGTGAAGCTTTCTTT.

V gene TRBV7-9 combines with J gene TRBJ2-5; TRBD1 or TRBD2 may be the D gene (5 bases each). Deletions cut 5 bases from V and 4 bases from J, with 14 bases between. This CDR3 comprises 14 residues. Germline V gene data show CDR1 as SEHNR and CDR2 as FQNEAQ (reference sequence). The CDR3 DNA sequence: TGTGCCAGCAGCATAGGGGCGAGCGGAGAGACCCAGTACTTC. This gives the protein CASSIGASGETQYF. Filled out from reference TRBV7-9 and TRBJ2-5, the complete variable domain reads DTGVSQNPRHKITKRGQNVTFRCDPISEHNRLYWYRQTLGQGPEFLTYFQNEAQLEKSRLLSDRFSAERPKGSFSTLEIQRTEQGDSAMYLCASSIGASGETQYFGPGTRLLVL.

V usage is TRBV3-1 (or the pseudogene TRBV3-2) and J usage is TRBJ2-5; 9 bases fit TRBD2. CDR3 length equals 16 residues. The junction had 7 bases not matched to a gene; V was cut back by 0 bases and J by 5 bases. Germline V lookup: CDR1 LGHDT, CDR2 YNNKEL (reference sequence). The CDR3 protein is CASSQDGGGARETQYF. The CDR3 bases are TGTGCCAGCAGCCAAGATGGCGGGGGGGCCCGGGAGACCCAGTACTTC.